This entry lists 2 T cell receptor beta chains sequenced from one sample in a study of OX40 agonist ivuxolimab in advanced cancers. The protocol was immunoSEQ multiplex PCR, while the TCRdb copy is restricted to in-frame clones and leaves out a portion. The profile shows approximately 40,000 clones, 82% of them singletons. The source material was CD4+ or CD8+ T cells sorted from blood, sampled in a trial of the OX40 agonist ivuxolimab. Receptors were obtained from an adult with an advanced solid tumor such as melanoma, head and neck, liver or kidney cancer.

The chain combines TRBV6-6 with TRBJ2-7; D ambiguous. Germline V gives CDR1 MNHNY, CDR2 SVGAGI (reference sequence). This CDR3 is 14 amino acids long. V was cut by 5 bases and J by 0 bases, with 11 bases left in between. DNA for the CDR3: TGTGCCAGCAGTACCGTGGGATACTCCTACGAGCAGTACTTC. Translating gives CASSTVGYSYEQYF.

This clone occurred once. The V and J genes are TRBV29-1 and TRBJ2-3; D possibly corresponds to TRBD1 (6 bases). The CDR3 runs 14 residues. V dropped 1 base and J dropped 4 bases, with 12 bases sitting between them. CDR1 is SQVTM, CDR2 ANQGSEA, per germline. This chain's CDR3 is CSVEGGSGADTQYF. DNA for the CDR3: TGCAGCGTTGAAGGCGGTTCAGGGGCAGATACGCAGTATTTT.